This T cell receptor beta chain came from a study of a mutant IDH1 vaccine in newly diagnosed glioma. Overall study context: Those enrolled had earlier been treated with radiotherapy, temozolomide, or both, mostly both. Findings of the study overall: Alterations occurring in top peripheral T cell clonotypes seemed unrelated to pseudoprogression. Approximately 93% of patients showed vaccine-induced immune responses across multiple MHC alleles.

This table comes from immunoSEQ multiplex PCR, and its TCRdb copy is limited to in-frame clones, with some not included. The data show roughly 86,000 clones, with about four fifths seen just once and less than 8.5% held by the top ten. Germline-derived CDR1 and CDR2 are SGHNT and YYREEE (reference sequence). The V end lost 2 bases, the J end lost 0 bases, and 11 bases lay between the germline ends. The CDR3 runs 15 residues. The time point was: baseline, week 1 (first vaccination visit). The treatment was: pre-vaccination baseline after standard-of-care therapy. There were new WHO grade 3 or 4 astrocytomas in the donors, and these were IDH1-mutant and ATRX-lost. Comment on this clone: No antigen is known for it.

This chain links TRBV5-4 with TRBJ1-2, with D maybe TRBD1 (5 bases). The source of this sequence is a man in his forties with glioma. The sample here was PBMCs, taken from a glioma patient treated with radiotherapy, temozolomide or both. CDR3: CASSFRGPPNYGYTF. The CDR3 DNA is TGTGCCAGCAGCTTCCGGGGCCCTCCTAACTATGGCTACACCTTC.